The 24 T cell receptor beta chains below were found in one sample sequenced in a study of cytotoxic CD8 clonotypes in ibrutinib-treated CLL. The method was immunoSEQ multiplex PCR; TCRdb's version includes in-frame clones alone and lacks a portion of them. The data hold tens of thousands of clones, with 86% observed a single time. The material was PBMCs, obtained before ibrutinib treatment. Receptors were obtained from a human donor with chronic lymphocytic leukemia.

The chain carries TRBV14 and TRBJ1-2; D remains unclear. Per germline, CDR1 SGHDN and CDR2 FVKESK. This CDR3 spans 14 amino acids. V lost 3 bases and J 2 bases, leaving 10 bases between the germline ends. CDR3 nucleotides: TGTGCCAGCAGCCAGGCCCACGAGAACTATGGCTACACCTTC. This encodes CASSQAHENYGYTF.

In this sample, this clone turned up once. This CDR3 reads CASRTRGGGYTF. CDR3 nucleotides: TGTGCCAGCAGGACACGGGGCGGTGGCTACACCTTC. The chain uses TRBV6-5 and TRBJ1-2; weak D call: TRBD1 (5 bases). CDR3 length: 12 amino acids. Germline V gene sequence: CDR1 MNHEY, CDR2 SVGAGI. The V end was cut by 6 bases, the J end by 7 bases, with 12 bases between.

V and J are TRBV7-9 and TRBJ1-1; 8 nucleotides align to TRBD1. Trimming at V came to 5 bases and at J to 5 bases, leaving 7 bases not matched to a gene. CDR3 length equals 14 residues. The germline V gene encodes CDR1 SEHNR and CDR2 FQNEAQ (reference sequence). The CDR3 is CASSLWTGYTEAFF. The CDR3 region has the DNA TGTGCCAGCAGCCTCTGGACAGGGTATACTGAAGCTTTCTTT.

Details on this clone: One end of the junction does not line up with germline, which may come from a read error. The V and J genes are TRBV19 and TRBJ1-4; D gene unclear. Germline V gene sequence: CDR1 LNHDA, CDR2 SQIVND (reference sequence). The CDR3 loop spans 15 amino acids. Here the CDR3 DNA reads TGTGCCAGTAGTATAAAAAGCCAGGCTAACGAAAAACTGTTTTTT. This codes for CASSIKSQANEKLFF.

The chain is built from TRBV5-8 and TRBJ2-3, with D tentatively TRBD2 (6 bases). The V gene lost 0 bases and the J gene lost 6 bases, with 11 bases spanning the gap. CDR1 is SGHTS, CDR2 YDEGEE, per germline. The CDR3 has 14 residues. CDR3 residues: CASSLAWGVDTQYF. The CDR3 region has the DNA TGTGCCAGCAGCTTGGCATGGGGGGTCGATACGCAGTATTTT.

The chain has TRBV4-3 and TRBJ2-7, with TRBD1 matching over 10 bases. CDR1 is LGHNA and CDR2 is YSLEER in the germline V gene. The CDR3 extends over 17 amino acids. V trimming: 0 bases; J trimming: 3 bases; junction bases outside the gene matches: 8. The CDR3 region has the DNA TGCGCCAGCAGCCAAGATCGAGGGACAGGGGCAAACTACGAGCAGTACTTC. Amino acids: CASSQDRGTGANYEQYF.

This CDR3 is CASRSRAANQPQHF. The DNA for the CDR3 is TGTGCCAGCAGATCCCGGGCCGCCAATCAGCCCCAGCATTTT. V is TRBV28 and J is TRBJ1-5; D uncertain. Germline V lookup: CDR1 MDHEN, CDR2 SYDVKM. V lost 6 bases, J lost 3 bases, and 12 bases lay in between. The CDR3 covers 14 residues.

The chain links TRBV6-6 to TRBJ2-7; unclear D gene. V was clipped by 8 bases and J by 4 bases, with 12 bases between them. The CDR3 length is 12 residues. The V gene's germline CDR1 is MNHNY and CDR2 SVGAGI (reference sequence). CDR3 sequence (DNA): TGTGCCAGCTCCTCCTCCCTATACGAGCAGTACTTC. This sequence encodes CASSSSLYEQYF.

This chain joins TRBV7-6 and TRBJ2-1; 9 bases agree with TRBD2. CDR3 size: 16 residues. The germline V gene has CDR1 SGHVS and CDR2 FNYEAQ. V shed 4 bases, J shed 10 bases, and the junction held 14 bases outside the gene matches. The CDR3 is CASSSSLAGSASEQFF. CDR3 DNA: TGTGCCAGCAGCTCGTCCCTAGCGGGATCGGCCTCGGAGCAGTTCTTC.

This clone was seen repeatedly, ten times or more. This chain uses TRBV6-5 with TRBJ2-7, with D maybe TRBD2 (5 bases). The CDR3 spans 14 residues. Trimming left V 2 bases short and J 5 bases short, with 13 bases between. Germline V lookup: CDR1 MNHEY, CDR2 SVGAGI. The CDR3: CASSYGQEANEQYF. As DNA, the CDR3 is TGTGCCAGCAGTTACGGCCAGGAGGCCAACGAGCAGTACTTC.

The chain is built from TRBV21-1 and TRBJ2-7; the table assigns TRBD2, which was not confirmed against the DNA. TRBV21-1 is a listed pseudogene. CDR3 length: 16 residues. CDR3 amino acids: CASTKGGRLDSYEQYF. The DNA for the CDR3 is TGTGCCAGCACAAAAGGAGGGAGGTTAGACTCCTACGAGCAGTACTTC.

This clone showed up just a few times. The chain carries TRBV12-5 and TRBJ1-5; no reliable D call. The germline gives CDR1 LGHNT, CDR2 FRNRAP. This CDR3 contains 18 residues. Trimming left V 4 bases short and J 0 bases short, with 19 bases between. The CDR3 bases are TGTGCTAGTGGTTCCCGGGCACATTCCTCTAGTAGCAATCAGCCCCAGCATTTT. Protein product: CASGSRAHSSSSNQPQHF.

The chain carries TRBV2 and TRBJ1-4, with 9 bases fitting TRBD1. The CDR3 runs to 14 residues. V trimming: 6 bases; J trimming: 7 bases; junction bases outside the gene matches: 6. Germline CDR1 and CDR2: SNHLY and FYNNEI. The CDR3 loop is CASRVTGGSEKLFF. Here the CDR3 DNA reads TGTGCCAGCAGGGTGACAGGGGGAAGTGAAAAACTGTTTTTT.

The chain recombines TRBV29-1 with TRBJ1-1, with TRBD1 as a possible D gene (6 bases). Trimming pared 6 bases from V and 1 base from J, leaving 15 bases between. The CDR3 has 14 residues. CDR1 SQVTM and CDR2 ANQGSEA come from the germline V gene. CDR3 nucleotide sequence: TGCAGCGTGGACATCGGGGGGCGGAACACTGAAGCTTTCTTT. This sequence encodes CSVDIGGRNTEAFF. The variable domain in full, completed from reference TRBV29-1 and TRBJ1-1, reads SAVISQKPSRDICQRGTSLTIQCQVDSQVTMMFWYRQQPGQSLTLIATANQGSEATYESGFVIDKFPISRPNLTFSTLTVSNMSPEDSSIYLCSVDIGGRNTEAFFGQGTRLTVV.

The chain links TRBV16 to TRBJ1-2; TRBD1 matches 7 bases. Germline trimming cut 4 bases from V and 5 bases from J; bases unmatched to any gene: 10. This CDR3 is 15 amino acids long. Germline loops: CDR1 KGHSY, CDR2 FQNENV. CDR3: CASSRAETGIYGYTF. Here the CDR3 DNA reads TGTGCCAGCAGCCGGGCGGAGACAGGGATTTATGGCTACACCTTC.

This clone came up once. This chain links TRBV7-2 with TRBJ2-7, with TRBD2 identical over 10 bases. The CDR3 loop spans 15 amino acids. The germline gives CDR1 SGHTA, CDR2 FQGNSA. V shed 4 bases and J 5 bases; nucleotides not matched to a gene: 8. The DNA of the CDR3 is TGTGCCAGCAGCTCCCAAAGCGGGAGGGCAAACGAGCAGTACTTC. It translates to CASSSQSGRANEQYF.

The J gene is TRBJ2-7, the V gene TRBV18, with 7 bases matching TRBD2. The germline V gene has CDR1 KGHSH and CDR2 LQKENI. The CDR3 covers 17 residues. V lost 3 bases, J lost 5 bases, and 16 bases stayed unmatched. Here the CDR3 reads CASSPIQLAKRWDEQYF. CDR3 bases: TGTGCCAGCTCACCGATCCAACTAGCGAAACGTTGGGACGAGCAGTACTTC.

The V call is TRBV2, the J call TRBJ1-4; D unclear. This CDR3 has 14 amino acids. Trimming stripped 4 bases from V and 3 bases from J, with 9 bases between. CDR1 is SNHLY, CDR2 FYNNEI, per germline. The chain's CDR3 is CASSADMANEKLFF. In DNA, the CDR3 is TGTGCCAGCAGTGCCGACATGGCTAATGAAAAACTGTTTTTT. Using reference TRBV2 and TRBJ1-4 for the parts outside the CDR3, the full variable domain is EPEVTQTPSHQVTQMGQEVILRCVPISNHLYFYWYRQILGQKVEFLVSFYNNEISEKSEIFDDQFSVERPDGSNFTLKIRSTKLEDSAMYFCASSADMANEKLFFGSGTQLSVL.

The chain employs TRBV7-3 and TRBJ2-5; D ambiguous. V lost 5 bases, J lost 2 bases, and 21 bases lay in between. The CDR3 is 17 amino acids. CDR1 is SGHTA and CDR2 is FQGTGA in the germline V gene. This CDR3 is CASSTDPRDTVQETQYF. CDR3 bases: TGTGCCAGCAGCACCGACCCCCGCGACACGGTACAAGAGACCCAGTACTTC.

This sequence joins TRBV15 and TRBJ1-3, with D maybe TRBD1 (6 bases). The CDR3 length is 16 residues. Trimming pared 0 bases from V and 2 bases from J, leaving 11 bases between. Germline values: CDR1 LNHNV, CDR2 YYDKDF (reference sequence). The CDR3 loop is CATSRDQGGPGNTIYF. DNA of the CDR3: TGTGCCACCAGCAGAGATCAAGGGGGACCTGGAAACACCATATATTTT. Based on the CDR3 plus reference TRBV15 and TRBJ1-3, the full variable domain is DAMVIQNPRYQVTQFGKPVTLSCSQTLNHNVMYWYQQKSSQAPKLLFHYYDKDFNNEADTPDNFQSRRPNTSFCFLDIRSPGLGDTAMYLCATSRDQGGPGNTIYFGEGSWLTVV.

In its sample, this clone was seen once. V usage is TRBV27 and J usage is TRBJ1-1, with D perhaps TRBD1 (5 bases). CDR1 is MNHEY, CDR2 SMNVEV, per germline (reference sequence). The CDR3 totals 14 residues. Deletions cut 6 bases from V and 5 bases from J, with 16 bases between. The CDR3 region is CASRHSGGETEAFF. CDR3 in DNA: TGTGCCAGCAGGCACAGTGGGGGGGAGACTGAAGCTTTCTTT.

The chain couples TRBV5-1 to TRBJ1-2; the D gene is possibly TRBD1 (6 bases). V was trimmed by 0 bases and J by 5 bases, leaving 26 bases between them. The CDR3 extends over 19 amino acids. Germline V CDR1 and CDR2: SGHRS, YFSETQ. The CDR3 loop reads CASSLGPGGAHREVYGYTF. In DNA form, the CDR3 reads TGCGCCAGCAGCTTGGGACCGGGGGGGGCCCACAGGGAAGTATATGGCTACACCTTC.

J is TRBJ1-2 and V is TRBV9; D unresolved. The V gene lost 0 bases and the J gene lost 8 bases, with 14 bases spanning the gap. Germline assignment: CDR1 SGDLS and CDR2 YYNGEE. The CDR3 loop spans 14 amino acids. This CDR3 is CASSVEFGNRGYTF. The CDR3 DNA sequence: TGTGCCAGCAGCGTAGAATTTGGGAATAGGGGCTACACCTTC.

The J gene is TRBJ1-1, the V gene TRBV9; D gene ambiguous. Per the germline V gene, CDR1 is SGDLS and CDR2 is YYNGEE. The CDR3 totals 14 residues. Trimming took off 3 bases at V and 0 bases at J, with 9 bases between the two ends. The CDR3 region has the DNA TGTGCCAGCAGCGCGGACGGGGTGAACACTGAAGCTTTCTTT. It encodes CASSADGVNTEAFF.